This T cell receptor beta chain was sequenced in a study of blood T cell repertoires in COVID-19. Background on the study: From the United States, Italy and Spain came samples of acute and convalescent COVID-19. Nucleic acid was either cDNA or gDNA, and it came from T cells, B-cell-depleted T cells, or PBMCs.

In the original analysis: By means of reference gene primer amplification, nucleated cell counts were estimated. The protocol was immunoSEQ multiplex PCR, while the TCRdb copy is restricted to in-frame clones and leaves out a portion. That table gives V, J and clone size, and the DNA gave D and trimming. The sample gives approximately 230,000 clones, just over 85% of which show up once; 2.2% is in the top ten. The sample consisted of peripheral blood. This clonotype was obtained from a man aged 25-45 years who had recovered from COVID-19.

CDR3 nucleotide sequence: TGTGCCATCAGTGAACGAGAGATAGAGACCCAGTACTTC. Amino acids: CAISEREIETQYF. The chain has TRBV10-3 and TRBJ2-5; D remains unclear. The CDR3 has 13 amino acids. Looked up from germline, CDR1 is ENHRY and CDR2 is SYGVKD. V was pared by 3 bases and J by 4 bases, with 9 bases between.